Only one count was recorded for the clone carrying this T cell receptor beta chain. These data originate in a study of blood T cell repertoires in COVID-19. The CDR3 is made up of 15 amino acids. In germline, CDR1 is PRHDT, CDR2 FYEKMQ (reference sequence). V shed 0 bases, J shed 4 bases, and the junction held 5 bases outside the gene matches. Generated by immunoSEQ multiplex PCR, the TCRdb table keeps only in-frame clones and is missing some. The data hold roughly 70,000 clones, with less than 85% observed a single time. The chain links TRBV13 to TRBJ2-7; 8 bases align to TRBD2. This clonotype was obtained from a man in his fifties or sixties with acute or convalescent COVID-19. The specimen was peripheral blood. Here the CDR3 reads CASSLGPRGGYEQYF. CDR3 in DNA: TGTGCCAGCAGCTTAGGGCCCCGGGGGGGGTACGAGCAGTACTTC.